This T cell receptor beta chain derives from a study of Graves' ophthalmopathy and Graves' hyperthyroidism. This clonotype was detected many times. Its specificity is unknown. The V end was cut by 1 base, the J end by 0 bases, with 5 bases between. Germline CDR1 SGHRS, CDR2 YFSETQ. The length of the CDR3 is 15 residues. Investigators amplified TCR beta CDR3 regions from RNA transcripts. HTBI primers primed a first-round RT-PCR, and a second-round multiplex PCR followed. One entry per CDR3 protein results from TCRdb running MiXCR on the multiplex PCR reads. The sample holds about 700,000 distinct CDR3 sequences, 35% to 50% seen once. The source of the PBMCs was less than 12 ml of fresh peripheral blood. Study observations and caveats: Blood shared most expanded thyroid clonotypes above 0.001 frequency. Ophthalmopathy progression was predicted by the model at 70.59% sensitivity and less than 80% specificity.

The chain couples TRBV5-1 to TRBJ2-6; D call uncertain. This receptor was obtained from an adult man with Graves' ophthalmopathy. Material for sequencing was peripheral blood. As DNA, the CDR3 is TGCGCCAGCAGCTTGCAAACCTCTGGGGCCAACGTCCTGACTTTC. Amino acids: CASSLQTSGANVLTF.